The 21 T cell receptor beta chains listed next were all sequenced from one sample in a study of identical twins. TCRdb re-called the 5' RACE reads through MiXCR, storing one row per CDR3 protein. The data show under 300,000 distinct CDR3 sequences, about 8% seen once. These same data were also listed under a study on yellow fever vaccine responses in identical twins.

Sequenced material: CD8+ T cells sorted from blood. The receptors come from a woman between 18 and 29 years old in good health.

The rearrangement links TRBV7-9 to TRBJ2-5, with D perhaps assigned TRBD1 or TRBD2 (5 bases each). V was clipped by 5 bases and J by 1 base, with 17 bases between them. This CDR3 region has 16 residues. Germline V gives CDR1 SEHNR, CDR2 FQNEAQ (reference sequence). This chain's CDR3 is CASSPGTAPRQETQYF. The CDR3 nucleotides are TGTGCCAGCAGCCCTGGGACGGCCCCACGCCAAGAGACCCAGTACTTC.

The rearrangement joins TRBV15 to TRBJ1-5, with 10 bases matching TRBD1. The germline V gene encodes CDR1 LNHNV and CDR2 YYDKDF (reference sequence). J gave up 7 bases and V 5 bases, and 2 bases lay outside the gene matches. The CDR3 is 13 amino acids. Here the CDR3 reads CATSGDRGQPQHF. The CDR3 DNA reads TGTGCCACCAGCGGGGACAGGGGACAGCCCCAGCATTTT.

This chain joins TRBV9 and TRBJ2-7; a possible D gene is TRBD1 (6 bases). This CDR3 comprises 15 residues. Germline V gene sequence: CDR1 SGDLS, CDR2 YYNGEE. The V end was cut by 0 bases, the J end by 3 bases, with 13 bases between. CDR3 protein: CASSVDWQGRYEQYF. CDR3 nucleotide sequence: TGTGCCAGCAGCGTAGATTGGCAGGGGCGCTACGAGCAGTACTTC.

This clonotype was seen more than once but under ten times. The chain uses TRBV11-1 and TRBJ2-2; D unclear. The CDR3 has 12 residues. V shed 5 bases and J shed 7 bases, with 8 bases lying between them. Germline loops: CDR1 SGHAT, CDR2 FQDESV (reference sequence). The CDR3 reads CASSGYFGELFF. CDR3 nucleotide sequence: TGTGCCAGCAGCGGTTACTTCGGGGAGCTGTTTTTT.

The V and J genes are TRBV15 and TRBJ2-7; D is tentatively TRBD1 or TRBD2 (5 bases each). This CDR3 has 13 residues. CDR1 LNHNV and CDR2 YYDKDF come from the germline V gene (reference sequence). Trimming removed 5 bases at V and 5 bases at J, with 13 bases between. The CDR3 DNA sequence: TGTGCCACCAGCGGGGTGAGGGGAGACGAGCAGTACTTC. It encodes CATSGVRGDEQYF.

The chain links TRBV7-9 to TRBJ1-2, with a tentative D call TRBD1 (5 bases). Germline loops: CDR1 SEHNR, CDR2 FQNEAQ (reference sequence). CDR3 length: 15 residues. V lost 3 bases and J 6 bases, leaving 17 bases between the germline ends. CDR3: CASSFGTAQRDGYTF. In DNA, the CDR3 is TGTGCCAGCAGCTTCGGGACGGCCCAAAGAGATGGCTACACCTTC.

In its sample, this clonotype was seen many times. This sequence joins TRBV15 and TRBJ2-5; D remains unclear. This CDR3 spans 18 amino acids. With 0 bases removed from V and 5 bases from J, the gap between germline ends came to 22 bases. Germline V gene sequence: CDR1 LNHNV, CDR2 YYDKDF (reference sequence). Written as DNA, the CDR3 is TGTGCCACCAGCAGAGATAGCTTTGGATGGGATTCTCTGGAGACCCAGTACTTC. It encodes CATSRDSFGWDSLETQYF.

This clonotype has ten or more counts. The chain's CDR3 is CASSGPGGVEKLFF. The CDR3 region has the DNA TGTGCCAGCAGTGGACCGGGGGGCGTAGAAAAACTGTTTTTT. The V and J genes are TRBV12-3 or TRBV12-4 and TRBJ1-4; a weak D match, TRBD1 (6 bases). Trimming pared 5 bases from V and 8 bases from J, leaving 15 bases between. This CDR3 is 14 amino acids long.

The genes are TRBV7-9 and TRBJ1-1; TRBD1 matches at 8 bases. The CDR3 runs 11 residues. Germline CDR1 SEHNR, CDR2 FQNEAQ (reference sequence). The trim removed 5 bases at V and 12 bases at J, leaving 5 bases unmatched. CDR3 loop: CASSTTGEPFF. Written as DNA, the CDR3 is TGTGCCAGCAGCACGACAGGGGAGCCTTTCTTT.

V and J are TRBV4-3 and TRBJ1-2; the D is unclear. V gave up 3 bases and J gave up 1 base, with 12 bases separating them. Germline loops: CDR1 LGHNA, CDR2 YSLEER. CDR3 size: 15 residues. The CDR3 region has the DNA TGCGCCAGCAGCCAGGAAAAGACACTTAACTATGGCTACACCTTC. Its translation is CASSQEKTLNYGYTF.

The rearrangement uses TRBV13 and TRBJ1-4; no firm D call. Germline V lookup: CDR1 PRHDT, CDR2 FYEKMQ (reference sequence). Trimming took 3 bases from V and 5 from J, leaving 10 bases between them. CDR3 length: 14 amino acids. The CDR3 DNA reads TGTGCCAGCAGCTTCATGGTAGGGAATGAAAAACTGTTTTTT. This sequence encodes CASSFMVGNEKLFF.

V usage is TRBV6-2 or TRBV6-3 and J usage is TRBJ2-1, with 9 bases lining up with TRBD1. The CDR3 has 18 amino acids. V was pared by 0 bases and J by 3 bases, with 9 bases of the junction left unmatched. Looked up from germline, CDR1 is MNHEY and CDR2 is SVGEGT. For the CDR3, the DNA is TGTGCCAGCAGTTACTCGGGGACAGGGCGTACCCACTACAATGAGCAGTTCTTC. Its protein is CASSYSGTGRTHYNEQFF.

This clonotype was detected many times. The CDR3 reads CASSGQSIQETQYF. The CDR3 nucleotides are TGTGCCAGCAGCGGACAGTCAATCCAGGAGACCCAGTACTTC. The chain is built from TRBV7-9 and TRBJ2-5, with a tentative D call TRBD1 (6 bases). The V end lost 5 bases, the J end lost 5 bases, and 15 bases lay between the germline ends. Germline CDR1 and CDR2: SEHNR and FQNEAQ (reference sequence). The CDR3 has 14 residues.

This clonotype has at least ten counts. The chain recombines TRBV4-3 with TRBJ2-1; 8 bases match TRBD2. The trim removed 0 bases at V and 9 bases at J, leaving 10 bases unmatched. The CDR3 is 16 amino acids. Germline CDR1 and CDR2: LGHNA and YSLEER. CDR3: CASSQDSVAGRLEQFF. In DNA form, the CDR3 reads TGCGCCAGCAGCCAAGATTCGGTAGCGGGACGTCTTGAGCAGTTCTTC.

This clonotype appeared a few times. The V call is TRBV7-6, the J call TRBJ2-1; 7 bases line up with TRBD2. Germline loops: CDR1 SGHVS, CDR2 FNYEAQ. The V segment lost 7 bases and the J segment 5 bases; nucleotides outside the gene matches: 8. The CDR3 totals 14 residues. CDR3 DNA: TGTGCCAGCACCGTGGGGGGGTGGGACAATGAGCAGTTCTTC. Protein: CASTVGGWDNEQFF.

In its sample, this clonotype was seen many times. The chain carries TRBV29-1 and TRBJ1-4; TRBD1 is a possible D gene (5 bases). Germline lookup yields CDR1 SQVTM and CDR2 ANQGSEA. With 2 bases removed from V and 5 bases from J, the gap between germline ends came to 15 bases. The CDR3 totals 15 residues. The CDR3 protein is CSVETSRGKNEKLFF. The CDR3 bases are TGCAGCGTTGAAACTAGCCGGGGGAAAAATGAAAAACTGTTTTTT.

J is TRBJ2-5 and V is TRBV27; possible D gene TRBD1, 6 bases. The CDR3 is 14 amino acids. Germline V gene lookup returns CDR1 MNHEY and CDR2 SMNVEV (reference sequence). V gave up 3 bases and J gave up 5 bases, with 13 bases separating them. The CDR3 bases are TGTGCCAGCAGTTTGTCTCCAGGGGTGGAGACCCAGTACTTC. Translated, it gives CASSLSPGVETQYF.

There are many counts of this clonotype. V and J are TRBV29-1 and TRBJ2-5, with D hard to call. Trimming shortened V by 1 base and J by 7 bases, and 10 bases separated the two germline ends. In germline, CDR1 is SQVTM, CDR2 ANQGSEA. This CDR3 is 12 amino acids long. CDR3 protein: CSVEGLTGTQYF. The CDR3, as DNA: TGCAGCGTTGAAGGGCTAACGGGGACCCAGTACTTC.

At least ten counts were recorded for this clonotype. This chain joins TRBV7-6 and TRBJ2-3; a weak D match, TRBD2 (5 bases). CDR3 length: 14 residues. Trimming left V 5 bases short and J 2 bases short, with 11 bases between. Germline CDR1 reads SGHVS; CDR2 reads FNYEAQ. CDR3 amino acids: CASSPPGITDTQYF. CDR3 DNA sequence: TGTGCCAGCAGCCCACCCGGGATCACAGATACGCAGTATTTT.

This clonotype came up a few times. In DNA form, the CDR3 reads TGCAGTGCTAAGGGGGGGGGCTACACCTTC. Its translation: CSAKGGGYTF. This chain joins TRBV20-1 and TRBJ1-2, with a possible D match to TRBD1 (6 bases). Trimming took 4 bases from V and 8 from J, leaving 8 bases between them. The CDR3 contains 10 residues. Germline CDR1 is DFQATT and CDR2 is SNEGSKA (reference sequence).

The V call is TRBV2, the J call TRBJ2-7; D assignment may be TRBD1 or TRBD2 (6 bases each). The length of the CDR3 is 17 residues. Per the germline V gene, CDR1 is SNHLY and CDR2 is FYNNEI. V lost 1 base and J lost 8, with 24 bases in between. The CDR3 reads CASSEEPWDIGTSQQYF. The CDR3 coding sequence is TGTGCCAGCAGTGAAGAGCCGTGGGACATTGGGACTTCGCAGCAGTACTTC.